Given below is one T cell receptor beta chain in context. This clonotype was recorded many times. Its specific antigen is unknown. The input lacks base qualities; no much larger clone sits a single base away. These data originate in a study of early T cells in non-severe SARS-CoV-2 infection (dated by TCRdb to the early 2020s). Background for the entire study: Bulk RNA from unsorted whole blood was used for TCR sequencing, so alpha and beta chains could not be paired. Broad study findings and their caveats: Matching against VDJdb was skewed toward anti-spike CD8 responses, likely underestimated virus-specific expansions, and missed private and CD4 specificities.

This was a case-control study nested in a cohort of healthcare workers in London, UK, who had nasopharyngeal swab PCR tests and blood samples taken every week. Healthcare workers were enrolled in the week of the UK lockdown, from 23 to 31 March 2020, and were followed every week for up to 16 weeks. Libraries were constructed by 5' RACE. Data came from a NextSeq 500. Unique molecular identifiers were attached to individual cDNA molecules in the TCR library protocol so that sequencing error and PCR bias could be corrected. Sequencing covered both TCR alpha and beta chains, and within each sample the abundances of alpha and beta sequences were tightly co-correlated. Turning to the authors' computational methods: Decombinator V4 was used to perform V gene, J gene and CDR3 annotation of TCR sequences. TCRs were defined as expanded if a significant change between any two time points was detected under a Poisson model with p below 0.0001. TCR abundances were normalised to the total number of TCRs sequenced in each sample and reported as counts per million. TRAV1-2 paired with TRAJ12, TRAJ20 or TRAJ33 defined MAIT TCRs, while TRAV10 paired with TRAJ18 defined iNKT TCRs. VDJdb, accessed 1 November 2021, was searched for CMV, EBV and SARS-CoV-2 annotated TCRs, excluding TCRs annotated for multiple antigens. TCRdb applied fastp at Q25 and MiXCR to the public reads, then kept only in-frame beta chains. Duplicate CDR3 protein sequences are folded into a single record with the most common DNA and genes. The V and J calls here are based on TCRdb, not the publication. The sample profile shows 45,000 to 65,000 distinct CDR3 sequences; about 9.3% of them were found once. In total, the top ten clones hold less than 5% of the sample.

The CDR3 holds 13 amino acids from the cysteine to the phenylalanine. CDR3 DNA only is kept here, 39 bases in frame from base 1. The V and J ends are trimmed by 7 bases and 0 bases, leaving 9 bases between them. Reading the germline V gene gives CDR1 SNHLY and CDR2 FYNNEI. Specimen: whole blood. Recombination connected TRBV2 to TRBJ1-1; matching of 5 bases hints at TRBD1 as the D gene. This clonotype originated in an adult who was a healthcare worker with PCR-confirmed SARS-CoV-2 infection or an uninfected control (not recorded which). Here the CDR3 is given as CASIRDLNTEAFF. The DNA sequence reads TGTGCCAGCATCCGGGACCTGAACACTGAAGCTTTCTTT. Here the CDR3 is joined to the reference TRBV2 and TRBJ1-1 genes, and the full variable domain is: EPEVTQTPSHQVTQMGQEVILRCVPISNHLYFYWYRQILGQKVEFLVSFYNNEISEKSEIFDDQFSVERPDGSNFTLKIRSTKLEDSAMYFCASIRDLNTEAFFGQGTRLTVV.